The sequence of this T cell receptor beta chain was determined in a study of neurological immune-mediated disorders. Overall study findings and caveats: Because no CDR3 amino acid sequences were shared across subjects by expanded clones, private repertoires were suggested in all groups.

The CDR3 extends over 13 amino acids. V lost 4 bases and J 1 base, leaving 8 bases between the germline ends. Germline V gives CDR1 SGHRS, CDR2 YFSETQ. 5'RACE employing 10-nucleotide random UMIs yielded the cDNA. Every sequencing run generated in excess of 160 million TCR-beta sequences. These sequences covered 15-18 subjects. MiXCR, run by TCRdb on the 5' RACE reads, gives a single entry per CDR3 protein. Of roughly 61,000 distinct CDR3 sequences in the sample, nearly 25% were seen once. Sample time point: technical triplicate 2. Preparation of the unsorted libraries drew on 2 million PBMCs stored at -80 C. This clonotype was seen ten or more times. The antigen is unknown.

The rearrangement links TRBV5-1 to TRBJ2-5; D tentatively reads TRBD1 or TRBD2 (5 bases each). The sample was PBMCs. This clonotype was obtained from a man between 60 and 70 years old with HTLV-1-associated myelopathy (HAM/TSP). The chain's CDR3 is CASSRDGQETQYF. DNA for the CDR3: TGCGCCAGCAGCCGGGACGGCCAAGAGACCCAGTACTTC.